This TCR beta chain came from a study of PD-1 blockade in classical Hodgkin lymphoma. The CDR3 is made up of 14 amino acids. Generated by immunoSEQ multiplex PCR, the TCRdb table keeps only in-frame clones and is missing some. The sample lists about 22,000 clones, about 90% occurring once. The time point denotes: newly diagnosed, previously untreated cHL patient sample. Magnetic negative selection served to purify CD4+ T cells out of PBMCs that had been thawed. This receptor was identified in a human donor with classical Hodgkin lymphoma. V gene TRBV12-2 combines with J gene TRBJ2-1; the table assigns TRBD1, which was not confirmed against the DNA. TRBV12-2 is given as a pseudogene. What was sequenced was CD4+ T cells from blood. DNA for the CDR3: TGTGCAAGTCGCTTAAAGGGGAACTACAATGAGCAGTTCTTC. It translates to CASRLKGNYNEQFF.